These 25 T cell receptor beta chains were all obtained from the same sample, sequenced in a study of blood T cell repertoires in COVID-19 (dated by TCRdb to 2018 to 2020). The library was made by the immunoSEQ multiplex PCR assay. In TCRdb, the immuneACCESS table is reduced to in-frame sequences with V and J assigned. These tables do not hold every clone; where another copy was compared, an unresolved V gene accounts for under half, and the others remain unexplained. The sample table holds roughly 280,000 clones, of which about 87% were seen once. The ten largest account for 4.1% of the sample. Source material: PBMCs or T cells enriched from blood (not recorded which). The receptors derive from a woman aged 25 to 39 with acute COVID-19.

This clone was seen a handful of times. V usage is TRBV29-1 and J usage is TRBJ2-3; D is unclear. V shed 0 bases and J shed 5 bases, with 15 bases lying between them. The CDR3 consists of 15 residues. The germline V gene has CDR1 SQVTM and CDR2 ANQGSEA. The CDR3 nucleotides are TGCAGCGTTGAAGATTTGGCCCGAGGCGGAGATACGCAGTATTTT. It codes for CSVEDLARGGDTQYF.

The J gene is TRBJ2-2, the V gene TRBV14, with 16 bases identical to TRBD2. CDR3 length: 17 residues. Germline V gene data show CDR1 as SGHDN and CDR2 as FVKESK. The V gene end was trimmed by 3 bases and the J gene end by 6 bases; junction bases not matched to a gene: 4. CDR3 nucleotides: TGTGCCAGCAGCCAGGGACTAGCGGGAGGGCCTGCCGGGGAGCTGTTTTTT. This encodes CASSQGLAGGPAGELFF.

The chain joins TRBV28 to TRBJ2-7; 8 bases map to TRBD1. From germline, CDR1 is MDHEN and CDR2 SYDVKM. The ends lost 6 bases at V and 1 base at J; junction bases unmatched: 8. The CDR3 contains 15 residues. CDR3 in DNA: TGTGCCAGCAGAGGATTGGACAGGGCATCCTACGAGCAGTACTTC. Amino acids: CASRGLDRASYEQYF. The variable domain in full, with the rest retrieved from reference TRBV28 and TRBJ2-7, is DVKVTQSSRYLVKRTGEKVFLECVQDMDHENMFWYRQDPGLGLRLIYFSYDVKMKEKGDIPEGYSVSREKKERFSLILESASTNQTSMYLCASRGLDRASYEQYFGPGTRLTVT.

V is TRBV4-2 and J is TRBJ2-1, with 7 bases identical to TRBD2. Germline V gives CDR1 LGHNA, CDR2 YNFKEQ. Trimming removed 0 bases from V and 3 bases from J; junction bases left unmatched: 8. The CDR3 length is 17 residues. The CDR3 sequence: CASSQDGLAEIYNEQFF. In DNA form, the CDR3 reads TGTGCCAGCAGCCAAGATGGGCTAGCGGAGATCTACAATGAGCAGTTCTTC.

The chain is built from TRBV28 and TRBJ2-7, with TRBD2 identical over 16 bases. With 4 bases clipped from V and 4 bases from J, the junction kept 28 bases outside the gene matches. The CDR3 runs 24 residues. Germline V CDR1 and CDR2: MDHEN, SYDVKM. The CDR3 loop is CASSSPIRDRGPGLAGGPIYEQYF. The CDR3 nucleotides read TGTGCCAGCAGTTCCCCGATCCGGGACAGGGGGCCGGGACTAGCGGGAGGGCCTATATACGAGCAGTACTTC.

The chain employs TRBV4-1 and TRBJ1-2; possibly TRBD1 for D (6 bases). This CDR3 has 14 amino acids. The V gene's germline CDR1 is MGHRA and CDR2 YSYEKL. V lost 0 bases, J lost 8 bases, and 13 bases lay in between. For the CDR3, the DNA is TGCGCCAGCAGCCAAGAAGGGGGACCAGCGGGCTACACCTTC. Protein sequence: CASSQEGGPAGYTF.

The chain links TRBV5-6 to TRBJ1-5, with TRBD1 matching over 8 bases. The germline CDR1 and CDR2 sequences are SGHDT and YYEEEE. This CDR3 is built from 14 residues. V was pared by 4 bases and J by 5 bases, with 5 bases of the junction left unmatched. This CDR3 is CASSKGQGDQPQHF. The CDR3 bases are TGTGCCAGCAGCAAAGGACAGGGTGATCAGCCCCAGCATTTT. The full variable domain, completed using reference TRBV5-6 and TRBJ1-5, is DAGVTQSPTHLIKTRGQQVTLRCSPKSGHDTVSWYQQALGQGPQFIFQYYEEEERQRGNFPDRFSGHQFPNYSSELNVNALLLGDSALYLCASSKGQGDQPQHFGDGTRLSIL.

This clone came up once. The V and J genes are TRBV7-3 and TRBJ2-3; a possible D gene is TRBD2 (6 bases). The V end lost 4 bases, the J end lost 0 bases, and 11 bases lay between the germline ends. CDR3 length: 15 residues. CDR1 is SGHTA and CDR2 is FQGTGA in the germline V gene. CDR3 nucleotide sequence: TGTGCCAGCAGCTCGGAGGGCCGAAGCACAGATACGCAGTATTTT. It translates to CASSSEGRSTDTQYF.

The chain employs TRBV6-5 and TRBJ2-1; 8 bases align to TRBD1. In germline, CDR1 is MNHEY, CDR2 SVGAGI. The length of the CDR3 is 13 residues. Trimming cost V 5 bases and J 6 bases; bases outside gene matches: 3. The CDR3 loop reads CASSNTGGNEQFF. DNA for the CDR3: TGTGCCAGCAGTAATACAGGGGGCAATGAGCAGTTCTTC.

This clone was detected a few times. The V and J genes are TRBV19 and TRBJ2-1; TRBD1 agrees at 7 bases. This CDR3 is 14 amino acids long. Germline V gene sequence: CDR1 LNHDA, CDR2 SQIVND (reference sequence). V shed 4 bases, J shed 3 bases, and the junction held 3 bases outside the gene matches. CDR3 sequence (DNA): TGTGCCAGTAGTAGCCAGGGGGACTACAATGAGCAGTTCTTC. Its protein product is CASSSQGDYNEQFF.

The CDR3 DNA sequence: TGTGCCAGTAGTTTCTCGGGGGGAGTGCAAGAGACCCAGTACTTC. This gives the protein CASSFSGGVQETQYF. This chain uses TRBV19 with TRBJ2-5; TRBD2 agrees at 7 bases. The CDR3 sequence is 15 residues long. Germline lookup yields CDR1 LNHDA and CDR2 SQIVND (reference sequence). Trimming at V came to 5 bases and at J to 2 bases, leaving 8 bases not matched to a gene.

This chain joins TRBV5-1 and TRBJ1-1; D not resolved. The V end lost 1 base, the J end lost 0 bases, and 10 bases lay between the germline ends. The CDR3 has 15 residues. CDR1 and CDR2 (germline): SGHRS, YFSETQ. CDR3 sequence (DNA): TGCGCCAGCAGCTTGCATCCAGAAATGAACACTGAAGCTTTCTTT. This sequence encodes CASSLHPEMNTEAFF.

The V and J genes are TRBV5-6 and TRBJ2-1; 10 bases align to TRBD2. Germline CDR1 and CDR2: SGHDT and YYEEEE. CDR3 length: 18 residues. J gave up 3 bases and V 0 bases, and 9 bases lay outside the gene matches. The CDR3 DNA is TGTGCCAGCAGCTTGGCCGAGGCTAGCGGGAGAGTCTACAATGAGCAGTTCTTC. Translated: CASSLAEASGRVYNEQFF.

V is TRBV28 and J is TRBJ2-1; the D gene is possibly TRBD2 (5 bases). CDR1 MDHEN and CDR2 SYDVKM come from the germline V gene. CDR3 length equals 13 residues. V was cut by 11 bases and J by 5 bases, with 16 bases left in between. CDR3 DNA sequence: TGTGCCTCCCAGGAGGATTTCGACAATGAGCAGTTCTTC. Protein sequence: CASQEDFDNEQFF.

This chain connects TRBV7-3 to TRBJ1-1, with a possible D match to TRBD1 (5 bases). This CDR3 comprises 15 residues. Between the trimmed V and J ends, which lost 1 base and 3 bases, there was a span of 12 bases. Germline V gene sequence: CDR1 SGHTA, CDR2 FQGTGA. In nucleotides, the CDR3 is TGTGCCAGCAGCTTAAACGCAGGGCTGGACACTGAAGCTTTCTTT. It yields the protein CASSLNAGLDTEAFF.

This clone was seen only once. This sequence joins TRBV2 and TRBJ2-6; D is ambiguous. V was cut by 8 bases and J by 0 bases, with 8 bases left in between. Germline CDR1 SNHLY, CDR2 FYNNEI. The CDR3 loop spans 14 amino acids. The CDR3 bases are TGTGCCAGCCGTAGGAGCTCTGGGGCCAACGTCCTGACTTTC. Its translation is CASRRSSGANVLTF.

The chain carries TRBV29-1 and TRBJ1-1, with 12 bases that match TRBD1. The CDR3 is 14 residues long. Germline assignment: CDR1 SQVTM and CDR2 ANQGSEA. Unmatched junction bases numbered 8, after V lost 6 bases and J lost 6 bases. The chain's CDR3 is CSVGGGQGAPEAFF. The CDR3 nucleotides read TGCAGCGTCGGGGGGGGACAGGGGGCCCCTGAAGCTTTCTTT.

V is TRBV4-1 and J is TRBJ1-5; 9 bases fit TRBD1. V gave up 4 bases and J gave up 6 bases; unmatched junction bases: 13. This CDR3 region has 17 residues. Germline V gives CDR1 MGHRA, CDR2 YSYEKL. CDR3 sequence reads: CASSRLTGTGNFQPQHF. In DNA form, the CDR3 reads TGCGCCAGCAGCCGGTTAACCGGGACAGGGAATTTTCAGCCCCAGCATTTT.

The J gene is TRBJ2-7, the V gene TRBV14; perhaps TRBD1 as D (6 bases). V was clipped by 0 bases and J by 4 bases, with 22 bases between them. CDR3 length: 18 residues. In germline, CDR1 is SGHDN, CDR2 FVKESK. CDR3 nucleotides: TGTGCCAGCAGCCAAGATTGGGACACACGGTACAGGGCATACGAGCAGTACTTC. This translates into CASSQDWDTRYRAYEQYF.

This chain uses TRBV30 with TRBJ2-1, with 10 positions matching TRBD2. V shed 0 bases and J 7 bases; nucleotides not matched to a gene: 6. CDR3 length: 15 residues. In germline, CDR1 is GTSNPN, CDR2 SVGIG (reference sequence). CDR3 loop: CAWSVASGSRNEQFF. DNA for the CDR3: TGTGCCTGGAGTGTTGCTAGCGGGAGTCGTAATGAGCAGTTCTTC.

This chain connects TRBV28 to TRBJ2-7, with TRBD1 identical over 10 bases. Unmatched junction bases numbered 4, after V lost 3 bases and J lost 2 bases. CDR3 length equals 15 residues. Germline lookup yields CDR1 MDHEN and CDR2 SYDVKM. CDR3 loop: CASSFLGQGTYEQYF. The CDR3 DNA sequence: TGTGCCAGCAGTTTTCTGGGACAGGGGACCTACGAGCAGTACTTC. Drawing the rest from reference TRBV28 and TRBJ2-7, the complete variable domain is DVKVTQSSRYLVKRTGEKVFLECVQDMDHENMFWYRQDPGLGLRLIYFSYDVKMKEKGDIPEGYSVSREKKERFSLILESASTNQTSMYLCASSFLGQGTYEQYFGPGTRLTVT.

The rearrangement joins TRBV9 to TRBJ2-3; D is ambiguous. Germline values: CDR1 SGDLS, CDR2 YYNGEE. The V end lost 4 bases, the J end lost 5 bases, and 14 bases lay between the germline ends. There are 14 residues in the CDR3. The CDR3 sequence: CASSPRTEQDTQYF. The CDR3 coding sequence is TGTGCCAGCAGCCCCAGAACCGAACAAGATACGCAGTATTTT.

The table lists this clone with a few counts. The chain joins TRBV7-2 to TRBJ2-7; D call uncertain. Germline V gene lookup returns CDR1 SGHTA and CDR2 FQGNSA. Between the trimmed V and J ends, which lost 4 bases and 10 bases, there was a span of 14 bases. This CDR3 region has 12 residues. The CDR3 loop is CASSYVPGPQYF. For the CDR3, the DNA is TGTGCCAGCAGCTACGTTCCGGGTCCTCAGTACTTC.

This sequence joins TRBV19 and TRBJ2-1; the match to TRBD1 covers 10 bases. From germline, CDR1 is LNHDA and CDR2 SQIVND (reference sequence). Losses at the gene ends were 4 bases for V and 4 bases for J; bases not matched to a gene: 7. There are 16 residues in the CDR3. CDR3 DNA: TGTGCCAGTAGTAGTTGGACAGGGGGAAAATACAATGAGCAGTTCTTC. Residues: CASSSWTGGKYNEQFF.

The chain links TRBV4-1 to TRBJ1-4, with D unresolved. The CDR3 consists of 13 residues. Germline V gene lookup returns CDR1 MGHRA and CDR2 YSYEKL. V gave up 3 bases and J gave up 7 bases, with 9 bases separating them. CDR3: CASSQTLGEKLFF. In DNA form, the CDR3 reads TGCGCCAGCAGCCAGACATTGGGTGAAAAACTGTTTTTT.